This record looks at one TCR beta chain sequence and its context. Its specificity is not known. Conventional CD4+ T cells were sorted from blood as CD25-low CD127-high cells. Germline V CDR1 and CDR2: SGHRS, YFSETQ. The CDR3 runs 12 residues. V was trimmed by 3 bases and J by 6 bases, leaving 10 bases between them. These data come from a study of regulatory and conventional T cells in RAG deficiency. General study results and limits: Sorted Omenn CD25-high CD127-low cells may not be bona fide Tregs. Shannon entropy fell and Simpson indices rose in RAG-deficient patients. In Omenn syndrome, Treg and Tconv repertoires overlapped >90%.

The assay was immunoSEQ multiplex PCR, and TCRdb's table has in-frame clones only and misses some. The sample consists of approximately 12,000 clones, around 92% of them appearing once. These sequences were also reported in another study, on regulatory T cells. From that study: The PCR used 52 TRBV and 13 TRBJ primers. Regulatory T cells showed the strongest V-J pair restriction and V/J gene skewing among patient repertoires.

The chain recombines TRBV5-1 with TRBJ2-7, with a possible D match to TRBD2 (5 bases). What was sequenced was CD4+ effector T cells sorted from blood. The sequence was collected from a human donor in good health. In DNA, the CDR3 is TGCGCCAGCAGCTCCGGACTGGCCGAGCAGTACTTC. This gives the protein CASSSGLAEQYF.